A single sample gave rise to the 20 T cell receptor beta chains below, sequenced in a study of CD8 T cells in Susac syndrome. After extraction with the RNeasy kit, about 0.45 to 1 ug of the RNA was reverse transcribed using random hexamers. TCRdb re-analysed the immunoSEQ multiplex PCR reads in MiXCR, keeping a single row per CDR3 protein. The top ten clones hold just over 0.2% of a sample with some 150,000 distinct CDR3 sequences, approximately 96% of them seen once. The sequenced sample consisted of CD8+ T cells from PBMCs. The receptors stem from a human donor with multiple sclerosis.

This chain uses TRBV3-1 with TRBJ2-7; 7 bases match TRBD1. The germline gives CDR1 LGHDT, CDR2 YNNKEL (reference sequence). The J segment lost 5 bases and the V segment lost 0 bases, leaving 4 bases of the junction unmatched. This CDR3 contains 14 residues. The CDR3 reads CASSQDLGGDEQYF. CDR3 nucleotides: TGTGCCAGCAGCCAAGATTTAGGGGGCGACGAGCAGTACTTC.

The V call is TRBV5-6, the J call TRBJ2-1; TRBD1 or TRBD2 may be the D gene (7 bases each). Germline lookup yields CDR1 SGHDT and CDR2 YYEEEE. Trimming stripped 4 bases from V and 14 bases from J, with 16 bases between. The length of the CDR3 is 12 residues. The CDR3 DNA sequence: TGTGCCAGCAGCCCTCAGGGGGGGGATAAGTTCTTC. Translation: CASSPQGGDKFF.

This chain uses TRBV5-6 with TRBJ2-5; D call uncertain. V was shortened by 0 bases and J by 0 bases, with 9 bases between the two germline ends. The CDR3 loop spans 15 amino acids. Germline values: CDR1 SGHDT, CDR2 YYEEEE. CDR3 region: CASSLGLKNQETQYF. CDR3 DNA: TGTGCCAGCAGCTTGGGCCTAAAAAACCAAGAGACCCAGTACTTC.

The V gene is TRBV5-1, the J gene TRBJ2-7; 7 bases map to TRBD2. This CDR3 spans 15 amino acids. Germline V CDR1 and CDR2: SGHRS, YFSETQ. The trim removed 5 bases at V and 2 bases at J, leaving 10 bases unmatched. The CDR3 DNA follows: TGCGCCAGCAGTCTCGATTCGAGCGGGGCCTACGAGCAGTACTTC. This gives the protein CASSLDSSGAYEQYF. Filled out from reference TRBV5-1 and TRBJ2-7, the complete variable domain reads KAGVTQTPRYLIKTRGQQVTLSCSPISGHRSVSWYQQTPGQGLQFLFEYFSETQRNKGNFPGRFSGRQFSNSRSEMNVSTLELGDSALYLCASSLDSSGAYEQYFGPGTRLTVT.

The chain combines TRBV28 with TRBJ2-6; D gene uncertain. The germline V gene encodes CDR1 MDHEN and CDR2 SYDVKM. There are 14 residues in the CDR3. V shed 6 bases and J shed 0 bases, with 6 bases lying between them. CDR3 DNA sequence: TGTGCCAGCAGCCGCGACTCTGGGGCCAACGTCCTGACTTTC. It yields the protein CASSRDSGANVLTF.

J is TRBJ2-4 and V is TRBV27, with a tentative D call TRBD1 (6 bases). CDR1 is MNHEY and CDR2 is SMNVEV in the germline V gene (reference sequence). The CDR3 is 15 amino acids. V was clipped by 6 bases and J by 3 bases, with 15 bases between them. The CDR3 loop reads CASRATGNLKNIQYF. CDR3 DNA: TGTGCCAGCAGAGCTACAGGGAATCTCAAAAACATTCAGTACTTC.

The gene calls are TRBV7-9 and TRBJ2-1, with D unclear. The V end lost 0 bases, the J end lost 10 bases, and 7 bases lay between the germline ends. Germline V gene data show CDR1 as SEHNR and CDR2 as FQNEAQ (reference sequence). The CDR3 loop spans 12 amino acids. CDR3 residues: CASSLAVLEQFF. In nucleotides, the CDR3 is TGTGCCAGCAGCTTAGCGGTCCTCGAGCAGTTCTTC.

CDR3 nucleotides: TGCGCCAGCAGCCAAGATCGGCGGGGGAATGAGCAGTTCTTC. Its translation: CASSQDRRGNEQFF. The chain links TRBV4-1 to TRBJ2-1; 7 nucleotides line up with TRBD2. The CDR3 sequence is 14 residues long. After removal of 0 bases from V and 7 bases from J, the junction contained 3 bases not matched to a gene. Germline V gives CDR1 MGHRA, CDR2 YSYEKL.

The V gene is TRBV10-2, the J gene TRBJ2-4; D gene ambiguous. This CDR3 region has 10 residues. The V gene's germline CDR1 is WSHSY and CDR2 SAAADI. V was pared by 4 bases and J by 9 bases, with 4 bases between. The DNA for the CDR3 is TGCGCCAGCAGTGGGGCCATTCAGTACTTC. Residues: CASSGAIQYF.

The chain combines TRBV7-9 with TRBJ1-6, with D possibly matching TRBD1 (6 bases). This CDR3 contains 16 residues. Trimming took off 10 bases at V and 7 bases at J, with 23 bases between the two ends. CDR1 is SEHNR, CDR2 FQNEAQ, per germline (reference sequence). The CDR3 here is CATLLRTGTRNSPLHF. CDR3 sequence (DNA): TGTGCCACCCTCCTTCGAACGGGGACACGGAATTCACCCCTCCACTTT.

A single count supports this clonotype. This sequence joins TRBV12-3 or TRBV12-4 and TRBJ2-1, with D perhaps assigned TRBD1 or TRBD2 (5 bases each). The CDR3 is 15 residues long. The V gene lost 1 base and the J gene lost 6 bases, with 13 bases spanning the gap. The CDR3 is CASSLGYRDPNEQFF. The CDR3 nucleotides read TGTGCCAGCAGTTTAGGCTACCGGGACCCCAATGAGCAGTTCTTC.

The CDR3 bases are TGTGCCAGCAGCCAAGGCTCCGGGACACCGTATAATTCACCCCTCCACTTT. This gives the protein CASSQGSGTPYNSPLHF. The chain carries TRBV3-1 and TRBJ1-6; TRBD1 is a possible D gene (6 bases). Germline lookup yields CDR1 LGHDT and CDR2 YNNKEL (reference sequence). This CDR3 is built from 17 residues. Trimming removed 1 base from V and 4 bases from J, with 14 bases in between.

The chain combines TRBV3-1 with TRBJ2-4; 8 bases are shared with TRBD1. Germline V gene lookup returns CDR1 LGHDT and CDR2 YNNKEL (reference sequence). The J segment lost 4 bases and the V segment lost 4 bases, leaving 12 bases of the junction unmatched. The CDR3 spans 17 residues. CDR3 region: CASSRRPGQGAKNIQYF. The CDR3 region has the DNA TGTGCCAGCAGCCGCCGCCCCGGGCAGGGGGCGAAAAACATTCAGTACTTC.

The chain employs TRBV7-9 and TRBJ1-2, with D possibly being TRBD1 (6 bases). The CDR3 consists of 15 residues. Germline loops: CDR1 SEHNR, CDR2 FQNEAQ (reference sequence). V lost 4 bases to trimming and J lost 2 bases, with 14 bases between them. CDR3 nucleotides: TGTGCCAGCAGCTCCACCGACAGGAAGAACTATGGCTACACCTTC. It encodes CASSSTDRKNYGYTF.

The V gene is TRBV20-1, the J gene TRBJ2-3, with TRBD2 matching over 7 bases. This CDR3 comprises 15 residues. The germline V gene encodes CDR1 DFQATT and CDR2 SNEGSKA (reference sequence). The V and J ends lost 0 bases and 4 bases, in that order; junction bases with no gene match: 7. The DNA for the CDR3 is TGCAGTGCTAGAGACCTCTGGGAGGGTCCAGATACGCAGTATTTT. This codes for CSARDLWEGPDTQYF.

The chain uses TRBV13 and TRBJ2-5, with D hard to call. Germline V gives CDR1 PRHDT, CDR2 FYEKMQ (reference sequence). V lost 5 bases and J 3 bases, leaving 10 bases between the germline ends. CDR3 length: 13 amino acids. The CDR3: CASSLNRKETQYF. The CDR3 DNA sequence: TGTGCCAGCAGCCTTAACCGGAAAGAGACCCAGTACTTC.

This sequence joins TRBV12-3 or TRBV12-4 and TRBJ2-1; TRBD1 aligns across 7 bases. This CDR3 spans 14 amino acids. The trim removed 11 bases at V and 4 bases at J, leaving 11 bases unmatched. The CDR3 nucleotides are TGTGCCTCCCGGCCGGGACAGAGATACAATGAGCAGTTCTTC. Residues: CASRPGQRYNEQFF.

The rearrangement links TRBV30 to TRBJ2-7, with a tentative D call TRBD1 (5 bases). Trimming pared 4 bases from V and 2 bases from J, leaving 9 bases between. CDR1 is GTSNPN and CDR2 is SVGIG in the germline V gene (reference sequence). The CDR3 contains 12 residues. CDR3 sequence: CAWMRQTYEQYF. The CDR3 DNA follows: TGTGCCTGGATGAGACAGACCTACGAGCAGTACTTC.

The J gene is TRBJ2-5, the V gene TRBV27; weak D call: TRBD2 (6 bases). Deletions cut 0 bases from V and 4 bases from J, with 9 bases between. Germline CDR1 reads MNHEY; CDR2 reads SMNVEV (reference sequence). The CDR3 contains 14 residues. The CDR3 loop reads CASSLSGGLETQYF. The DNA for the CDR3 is TGTGCCAGCAGTTTATCTGGGGGGTTAGAGACCCAGTACTTC.

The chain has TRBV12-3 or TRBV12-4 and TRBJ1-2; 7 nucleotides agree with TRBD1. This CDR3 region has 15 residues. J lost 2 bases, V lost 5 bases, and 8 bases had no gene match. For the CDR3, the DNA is TGTGCCAGCAGTCCTCCGGGACAGCAAAACTATGGCTACACCTTC. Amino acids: CASSPPGQQNYGYTF.